This entry describes one T cell receptor beta chain. As yet, its antigen is unknown. The CDR3 spans 18 residues. The J segment lost 4 bases and the V segment lost 4 bases, leaving 7 bases of the junction unmatched. Germline values: CDR1 SGHNT, CDR2 YENEEA. This entry is derived from a study of graft-versus-host responses after intestinal transplantation. Only in-frame clones appear in the TCRdb table, and some are missing; sequencing was by immunoSEQ multiplex PCR. The sample shows some 86,000 clones, just over 90% of them seen only once. V gene TRBV11-3 combines with J gene TRBJ2-2, with 15 bases identical to TRBD2. The clonotype originates from a human donor who received an intestinal transplant. Sequencing was performed on unstimulated CD8+ T cells sorted from spleen or lymph node cells, taken before intestinal transplant. The CDR3 sequence: CASSSGGLAGGGTGELFF. The CDR3 DNA is TGTGCCAGCAGCTCCGGGGGACTAGCGGGAGGAGGCACCGGGGAGCTGTTTTTT.